This TCR beta chain was sequenced in a study of follicular helper T cells after annual influenza vaccination. TCRB sequencing was done at Survey resolution level. Some clones are missing from TCRdb's copy, which holds only in-frame ones; the method was immunoSEQ multiplex PCR. The sample carries approximately 25,000 clones, roughly 80% recorded once. The CDR3 is 15 residues long. CDR1 and CDR2 (germline): SGDLS, YYNGEE. The V gene lost 4 bases and the J gene lost 10 bases, with 18 bases spanning the gap. Time point given: 2014-2015 season, pre-vaccination. Subjects lived in the community and lacked influenza vaccine within the prior 6 months.

The genes are TRBV9 and TRBJ1-6, with D uncertain. The sequence came from an adult who received the influenza vaccine. Sequencing was performed on CXCR5+ CD38- circulating T follicular helper cells from blood, taken on the day of influenza vaccination. The sample's subset: circulating Tfh, non-naive CD4+CXCR5+PD-1+ (ICOS+CD38+ or ICOS-CD38-). The CDR3 loop is CASSPSAGFGSPLHF. CDR3 DNA sequence: TGTGCCAGCAGCCCCTCAGCGGGCTTCGGATCACCCCTCCACTTT.